This T cell receptor (beta chain) stems from a study of early T cells in non-severe SARS-CoV-2 infection (dated by TCRdb to the early 2020s). About the full investigation: Because TCR sequencing was done on bulk RNA from unsorted whole blood, the alpha and beta chains could not be paired.

Findings and caveats that apply to the study as a whole: VDJdb matching was skewed toward anti-spike CD8 responses and likely underestimated virus-specific expansions by missing private and CD4 specificities.

A word on this clonotype: Its specific antigen is unknown. A single base separates this from a much larger clone, so it may be a read error.

Preparation of the library involved 5' RACE. The sequencer listed for this sample is NextSeq 500. In the TCR library protocol, unique molecular identifiers were attached to individual cDNA molecules to correct for PCR bias and sequencing error. Sequencing covered both TCR alpha and beta chains, and within each sample the abundances of alpha and beta sequences were tightly co-correlated. The authors processed their data as follows. Decombinator V4 was used to perform V gene, J gene and CDR3 annotation of TCR sequences. Expanded TCRs were defined as changing significantly between any two time points under a Poisson model with p below 0.0001. TCR abundances were normalised to the total number of TCRs sequenced per sample and were expressed as counts per million. TRAV1-2 paired with TRAJ12, TRAJ20 or TRAJ33 defined MAIT TCRs, while TRAV10 paired with TRAJ18 defined iNKT TCRs. VDJdb, accessed on 1 November 2021, was searched for TCRs annotated for CMV, EBV and SARS-CoV-2, and TCRs annotated for more than one antigen were excluded. The raw public data were reprocessed by TCRdb itself: fastp quality trimming at Q25, MiXCR clonotype calling, in-frame beta chains only. Under each unique CDR3 protein, matching rows form one entry showing the most common genes and DNA. TCRdb assigned the V and J calls; the authors' analysis was not used. The sample yields approximately 28,000 distinct CDR3 sequences; just over 4% were counted once. Of the sample, roughly 6.2% is held by the ten largest clones.

A case-control design nested within a healthcare worker cohort in London, UK, was used, with weekly nasopharyngeal swab PCR tests and blood sampling performed. Healthcare workers were recruited during the week of the UK lockdown, between 23 and 31 March 2020, and followed weekly for up to roughly 15 weeks. The germline V gene specifies MNHEY as CDR1 and SVGAGI as CDR2. The CDR3 sequence holds 15 residues, the cysteine and phenylalanine included. The only DNA kept is the CDR3, 45 bases in frame from the first base. V is cut back by 4 bases and J by 7 bases, with 12 bases in the junction unmatched. Sequencing was performed on whole blood. The source of this sequence is an adult who was a healthcare worker with PCR-confirmed SARS-CoV-2 infection or an uninfected control (not recorded which). The chain couples TRBV6-5 to TRBJ2-7, with 8 bases matching TRBD2. DNA sequence: TGTGCCAGCAGTTCCCGGACTAGCCCTGCCGGGGAGCAGTACTTC. Its product reads: CASSSRTSPAGEQYF.